This T cell receptor (beta chain) was identified during a study of T cells in tuberculosis. Across the study: PBMC were archived before or within 7 days of starting treatment.

The time point here: new active TB diagnosis, blood taken before or within 7 days of starting treatment. Active tuberculosis patients were new diagnoses, HIV-seronegative, South African, and aged 18 years or older. TCRdb keeps only in-frame clones here, not all; method: immunoSEQ multiplex PCR. The sample consists of about 5,000 clones, around 98% of them appearing once. This clone came up once. This CDR3 is built from 13 residues. CDR1 and CDR2 (germline): MNHNY, SVGAGI (reference sequence). V lost 0 bases to trimming and J lost 10 bases, with 12 bases between them. The genes are TRBV6-6 and TRBJ1-1; D remains unclear. The sample was PBMCs, taken at tuberculosis diagnosis. The TCR comes from an adult with tuberculosis. This chain's CDR3 is CASSYSQEGLAFF. The CDR3 coding sequence is TGTGCCAGCAGTTACTCCCAAGAAGGACTAGCTTTCTTT.